This record covers a single TCR beta chain. The antigen is unknown. Here immunoSEQ multiplex PCR was the method, and the copy in TCRdb shows in-frame clones only, minus some. The repertoire includes roughly 49,000 clones, approximately 79% of them detected once, and 20% to 25% sits in the top ten. These data belong to a study of T cell responses to AZD1222 COVID-19 vaccine. Findings and caveats of the study: Repertoires were obtained only post-peak T cell response. Among those given AZD1222, only five or six were seropositive at baseline. Donors, mostly white British, included more females; clonal diversity was possibly underestimated.

Trimming at V came to 6 bases and at J to 5 bases, leaving 10 bases not matched to a gene. Germline CDR1 is MNHEY and CDR2 is SVGAGI. The CDR3 spans 14 residues. This sample comprised peripheral blood, obtained on day 0 of MenACWY control vaccination. This chain joins TRBV6-5 and TRBJ2-7, with 7 bases fitting TRBD1. The receptor was derived from an adult in good health. The CDR3: CASRKQGIRHEQYF. CDR3 sequence (DNA): TGTGCCAGCAGAAAACAGGGGATTCGCCACGAGCAGTACTTC.